This T cell receptor (beta chain) was identified in a study of long-term antiretroviral therapy in people with HIV. Every sample had about 0.9-10 million cryopreserved PBMC in it before DNA extraction. Version v3.0 of the immunoSEQ assay ran at survey level. Assay used: immunoSEQ multiplex PCR; TCRdb lists only in-frame clones, some missing. The sample lists tens of thousands of clones, 70% to 90% seen once, with roughly 5.3% in the top ten. Germline V gene sequence: CDR1 MNHEY, CDR2 SVGAGI. Between the trimmed V and J ends, which lost 0 bases and 8 bases, there was a span of 13 bases. The CDR3 totals 14 residues.

The chain carries TRBV6-5 and TRBJ1-1; D call uncertain. Source: unsorted PBMCs, taken more than 4.3 years after starting antiretroviral therapy. The receptor was derived from a man aged 25 to 40 with HIV. The CDR3 here is CASSYSNSPREAFF. The CDR3 DNA sequence: TGTGCCAGCAGTTACTCGAACTCTCCAAGGGAAGCTTTCTTT.